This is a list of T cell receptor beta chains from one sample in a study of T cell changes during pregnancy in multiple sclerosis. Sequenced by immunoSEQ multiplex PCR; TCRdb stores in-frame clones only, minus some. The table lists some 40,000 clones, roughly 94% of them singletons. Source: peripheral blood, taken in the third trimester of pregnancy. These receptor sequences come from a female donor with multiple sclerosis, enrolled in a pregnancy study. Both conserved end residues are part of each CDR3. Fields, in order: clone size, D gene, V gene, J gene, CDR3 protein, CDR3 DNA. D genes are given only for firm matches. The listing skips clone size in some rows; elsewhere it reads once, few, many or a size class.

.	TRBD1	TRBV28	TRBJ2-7	CASGVPGQGDYEQYF	TGTGCCAGCGGGGTACCGGGACAGGGGGACTACGAGCAGTACTTC
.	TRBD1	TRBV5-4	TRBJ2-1	CASLGTGTNEQFF	TGTGCCAGCCTCGGGACAGGGACTAATGAGCAGTTCTTC
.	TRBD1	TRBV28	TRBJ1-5	CASSHPGGRGADQPQHF	TGTGCCAGCAGTCACCCTGGCGGCAGGGGGGCGGATCAGCCCCAGCATTTT
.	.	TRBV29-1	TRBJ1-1	CSAGPGRYTEAFF	TGCAGCGCTGGGCCAGGGCGTTACACTGAAGCTTTCTTT
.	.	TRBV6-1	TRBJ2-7	CASSDWSRTYEQYF	TGTGCCAGCAGTGACTGGTCGAGGACCTACGAGCAGTACTTC
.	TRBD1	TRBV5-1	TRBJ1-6	CASSSDRGSPLHF	TGCGCCAGCAGCTCGGACAGGGGTTCACCCCTCCACTTT
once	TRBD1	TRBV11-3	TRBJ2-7	CASSPGRGGKNEQYF	TGTGCCAGCAGCCCGGGGAGAGGGGGCAAAAACGAGCAGTACTTC
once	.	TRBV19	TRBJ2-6	CASSTPLSGANVLTF	TGTGCCAGTAGTACCCCTCTATCTGGGGCCAACGTCCTGACTTTC
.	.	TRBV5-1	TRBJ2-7	CASSLGATLDEQYF	TGCGCCAGCAGCTTGGGAGCGACTTTGGACGAGCAGTACTTC
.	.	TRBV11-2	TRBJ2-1	CASSLIGGNINNEQFF	TGTGCCAGCAGCTTAATTGGCGGGAATATTAACAATGAGCAGTTCTTC
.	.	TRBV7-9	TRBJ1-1	CASSLDKQEAFF	TGTGCCAGCAGCTTAGATAAACAGGAAGCTTTCTTT
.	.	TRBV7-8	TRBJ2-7	CASSLVRAGRLTYEQYF	TGTGCCAGCAGCTTAGTTAGGGCAGGGCGGTTGACCTACGAGCAGTACTTC